The rows below give T cell receptor beta chains drawn from one sample of a study of T-cell memory formation after mild COVID-19. TCRdb used MiXCR to reprocess the 5' RACE reads, holding one entry per CDR3 protein. The top ten hold more than 10% of the sample, which has 550,000 to 700,000 distinct CDR3 sequences, about 20% seen once. Sequencing input: PBMCs or a T cell subset sorted from them (not recorded which). These receptors were taken from an adult woman who had mild COVID-19 (a few samples of this study predate the infection). Cell type and time point are not known. Both conserved end residues are part of each CDR3. The order of the fields is J gene, V gene, D gene, clone size, CDR3 DNA, CDR3 protein. D genes are given only for firm matches. Expanded clones are given a class, and other clones once, few, many or no size at all.

j_call: TRBJ2-1; v_call: TRBV7-3; d_call: TRBD2; clone_size: -; cdr3_nt: TGTGCCAGCAGCTTAACGGCGGGAGGGCCTTACAATGAGCAGTTCTTC; cdr3_aa: CASSLTAGGPYNEQFF
j_call: TRBJ2-7; v_call: TRBV7-3; d_call: -; clone_size: few; cdr3_nt: TGTGCCAGCAGCCCCGGACTTTCCCCCTACGAGCAGTACTTC; cdr3_aa: CASSPGLSPYEQYF
j_call: TRBJ2-7; v_call: TRBV6-6; d_call: -; clone_size: few; cdr3_nt: TGTGCCAGCCGACCTGGGACTGCCTACGAGCAGTACTTC; cdr3_aa: CASRPGTAYEQYF
j_call: TRBJ2-2; v_call: TRBV7-2; d_call: -; clone_size: -; cdr3_nt: TGTGCCAGCAGCTTAGGGACTTTCTACACCGGGGAGCTGTTTTTT; cdr3_aa: CASSLGTFYTGELFF
j_call: TRBJ1-6; v_call: TRBV10-3; d_call: -; clone_size: few; cdr3_nt: TGTGCCATCAGGTCGGACAGCGCAAATTCACCCCTCCACTTT; cdr3_aa: CAIRSDSANSPLHF
j_call: TRBJ2-3; v_call: TRBV7-8; d_call: -; clone_size: -; cdr3_nt: TGTGCCAGCAGCTTAAGCCCCCGGGGGTCTAGCACAGATACGCAGTATTTT; cdr3_aa: CASSLSPRGSSTDTQYF
j_call: TRBJ2-1; v_call: TRBV12-3/TRBV12-4; d_call: -; clone_size: few; cdr3_nt: TGTGCCAGCACTTCTCAGGGGAGGGGGCATGAGCAGTTCTTC; cdr3_aa: CASTSQGRGHEQFF
j_call: TRBJ1-1; v_call: TRBV4-1; d_call: -; clone_size: few; cdr3_nt: TGCGCCAGCAGCCAAGAAATCAACGGGGGCGGGACTGAAGCTTTCTTT; cdr3_aa: CASSQEINGGGTEAFF
j_call: TRBJ1-5; v_call: TRBV11-2; d_call: -; clone_size: -; cdr3_nt: TGTGCCAGCAGCCCGGGGAACTGGCAGCCCCAGCATTTT; cdr3_aa: CASSPGNWQPQHF
j_call: TRBJ2-7; v_call: TRBV27; d_call: -; clone_size: -; cdr3_nt: TGTGCCAGCAGTACCCGGACAAGCTCATACGAGCAGTACTTC; cdr3_aa: CASSTRTSSYEQYF
j_call: TRBJ1-4; v_call: TRBV5-1; d_call: -; clone_size: -; cdr3_nt: TGCGCCAGCAGAGGGGGGGTCGTTTCTAATGAAAAACTGTTTTTT; cdr3_aa: CASRGGVVSNEKLFF
j_call: TRBJ2-2; v_call: TRBV7-9; d_call: -; clone_size: many; cdr3_nt: TGTGCCAGCAGCTATGAAACCGGGGAGCTGTTTTTT; cdr3_aa: CASSYETGELFF
j_call: TRBJ1-1; v_call: TRBV6-5; d_call: TRBD1; clone_size: -; cdr3_nt: TGTGCCAGCAGGCGAAACAGGGGGATGAACACTGAAGCTTTCTTT; cdr3_aa: CASRRNRGMNTEAFF
j_call: TRBJ2-7; v_call: TRBV2; d_call: -; clone_size: few; cdr3_nt: TGTGCCAGCAGTGCGCCGGGGGGCTATTACGAGCAGTACTTC; cdr3_aa: CASSAPGGYYEQYF
j_call: TRBJ2-7; v_call: TRBV23-1; d_call: TRBD1; clone_size: -; cdr3_nt: TGCGCCAGCAGTCAATCTAGACAGGGGGCGACCTACGAGCAGTACTTC; cdr3_aa: CASSQSRQGATYEQYF
j_call: TRBJ1-2; v_call: TRBV7-2; d_call: TRBD1; clone_size: few; cdr3_nt: TGTGCCAGCAGCCCCCCGGGACAGACCTATGGCTACACCTTC; cdr3_aa: CASSPPGQTYGYTF
j_call: TRBJ2-3; v_call: TRBV7-6; d_call: TRBD1; clone_size: few; cdr3_nt: TGTGCCAGCAGCTCGTCGGGACAGGGGTTGACAGATACGCAGTATTTT; cdr3_aa: CASSSSGQGLTDTQYF
j_call: TRBJ2-7; v_call: TRBV6-5; d_call: -; clone_size: -; cdr3_nt: TGTGCCAGCAGTTGGTCCCTACAGGGTGCCTACGAGCAGTACTTC; cdr3_aa: CASSWSLQGAYEQYF
j_call: TRBJ1-6; v_call: TRBV20-1; d_call: TRBD1; clone_size: -; cdr3_nt: TGCAGTGCCCAGGGGGGAAACAGGGTCGCTTCACCCCTCCACTTT; cdr3_aa: CSAQGGNRVASPLHF
j_call: TRBJ1-6; v_call: TRBV7-9; d_call: -; clone_size: few; cdr3_nt: TGTGCCAGCAGCTCGGCAGTCGGGGCGAGCTCCTATAATTCACCCCTCCACTTT; cdr3_aa: CASSSAVGASSYNSPLHF
j_call: TRBJ1-5; v_call: TRBV7-8; d_call: TRBD1; clone_size: few; cdr3_nt: TGTGCCAGCAGCTTAAAGAAAGGACAGGGCAATCAGCCCCAGCATTTT; cdr3_aa: CASSLKKGQGNQPQHF
j_call: TRBJ1-5; v_call: TRBV27; d_call: TRBD1; clone_size: -; cdr3_nt: TGTGCCAGCAGTCCCTTTGTTGGACAGGGCTATCAGCCCCAGCATTTT; cdr3_aa: CASSPFVGQGYQPQHF
j_call: TRBJ2-2; v_call: TRBV25-1; d_call: TRBD1; clone_size: few; cdr3_nt: TGTGCCAGCAGGCATCTGGGGACAGCTAACACCGGGGAGCTGTTTTTT; cdr3_aa: CASRHLGTANTGELFF
j_call: TRBJ2-7; v_call: TRBV5-1; d_call: -; clone_size: few; cdr3_nt: TGCGCCAGCAGCTTGCGACGGGATGGCGAGCAGTACTTC; cdr3_aa: CASSLRRDGEQYF
j_call: TRBJ2-1; v_call: TRBV4-2; d_call: -; clone_size: few; cdr3_nt: TGTGCCAGCAGCCAAGATACGAGCGCCTCCTACAATGAGCAGTTCTTC; cdr3_aa: CASSQDTSASYNEQFF
j_call: TRBJ1-5; v_call: TRBV15; d_call: -; clone_size: -; cdr3_nt: TGTGCCACCAGCAGAGATAGGTGGATAGCGCCGGCCCAGCATTTT; cdr3_aa: CATSRDRWIAPAQHF
j_call: TRBJ2-7; v_call: TRBV21-1; d_call: -; clone_size: once; cdr3_nt: TGTGCCAGCAGCAAAAAAGCGGGGGGGAACTCCTACGAGCAGTACTTC; cdr3_aa: CASSKKAGGNSYEQYF
j_call: TRBJ2-1; v_call: TRBV5-1; d_call: -; clone_size: few; cdr3_nt: TGCGCCAGCACCGAGTACAATGAGCAGTTCTTC; cdr3_aa: CASTEYNEQFF
j_call: TRBJ2-7; v_call: TRBV5-1; d_call: -; clone_size: few; cdr3_nt: TGCGCCAGCAGCTTGCGCGAGGCGGGAACAACCTACGAGCAGTACTTC; cdr3_aa: CASSLREAGTTYEQYF
j_call: TRBJ1-1; v_call: TRBV5-1; d_call: -; clone_size: many; cdr3_nt: TGCGCCAGCAGCTTGGCGGGGGTGGAGAACACTGAAGCTTTCTTT; cdr3_aa: CASSLAGVENTEAFF
j_call: TRBJ1-1; v_call: TRBV7-6; d_call: TRBD1; clone_size: few; cdr3_nt: TGTGCCAGCAGCATCCAGACAGGGGGCCGGAACACTGAAGCTTTCTTT; cdr3_aa: CASSIQTGGRNTEAFF
j_call: TRBJ2-7; v_call: TRBV6-5; d_call: -; clone_size: -; cdr3_nt: TGTGCCAGCAGAAGCAGGAGCACCTACGAGCAGTACTTC; cdr3_aa: CASRSRSTYEQYF
j_call: TRBJ2-3; v_call: TRBV29-1; d_call: -; clone_size: many; cdr3_nt: TGCAGCGTTGAAATACAGCTCACAGATACGCAGTATTTT; cdr3_aa: CSVEIQLTDTQYF
j_call: TRBJ2-1; v_call: TRBV7-9; d_call: -; clone_size: -; cdr3_nt: TGTGCCAGCAGCTTAGTGCCCGTTCATGAGCAGTTCTTC; cdr3_aa: CASSLVPVHEQFF